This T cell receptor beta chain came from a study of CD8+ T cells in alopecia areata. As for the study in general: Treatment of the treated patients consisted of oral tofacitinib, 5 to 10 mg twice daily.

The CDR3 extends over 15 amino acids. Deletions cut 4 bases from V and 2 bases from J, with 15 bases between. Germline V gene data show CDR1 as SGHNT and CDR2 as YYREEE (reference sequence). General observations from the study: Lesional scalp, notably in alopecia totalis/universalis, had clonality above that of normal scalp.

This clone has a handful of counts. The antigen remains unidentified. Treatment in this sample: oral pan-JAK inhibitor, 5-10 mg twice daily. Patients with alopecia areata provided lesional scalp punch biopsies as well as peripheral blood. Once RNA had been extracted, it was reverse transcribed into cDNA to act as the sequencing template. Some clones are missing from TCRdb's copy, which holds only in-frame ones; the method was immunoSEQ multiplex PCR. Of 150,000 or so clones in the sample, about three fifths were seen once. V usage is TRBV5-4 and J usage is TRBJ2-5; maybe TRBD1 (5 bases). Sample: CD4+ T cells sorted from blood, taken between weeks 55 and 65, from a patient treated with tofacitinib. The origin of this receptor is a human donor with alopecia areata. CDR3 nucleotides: TGTGCCAGCAGCCGGGTGGGGCAGTCTCAAGAGACCCAGTACTTC. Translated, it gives CASSRVGQSQETQYF.